One T cell receptor beta chain is described in this entry. This clone was counted a few times. Its recognized antigen is unknown. No base-level quality is on record; no much larger clone is a single base apart. The donors were healthy, HIV-negative adults with no recently reported acute infections or vaccinations. Every donor was a Caucasian adult living in Nashville, Tennessee, USA. CD4+ T cells were enriched by magnetic negative selection; naive cells were then positively selected on CD45RA, and the negative fraction formed the memory subset. Blood was collected by leukapheresis, and PBMCs were isolated by Ficoll-Histopaque density gradient centrifugation and then cryopreserved in liquid nitrogen vapor phase. Analytical flow cytometry was used to check the purity and quantity of each magnetically sorted T cell population. Genomic DNA was isolated from each sorted fraction and quantified by UV absorbance on a Nanodrop 2000c.

The sample is drawn from a study of shared clonotypes between healthy human individuals (dated by TCRdb to about 2020). In the study overall: The cohort included three men and a couple of women between 18 and 49 years of age. For each donor, CD4 naive and CD4 memory were each given three plates, CD8 naive was given two plates, and CD8 memory was given one plate. Libraries were prepared and TCR repertoires were sequenced by different laboratories using diverse techniques, in order to increase sequencing depth and limit assay-specific biases. The study deeply sequenced blood TCR repertoires of about 5 healthy adults to estimate repertoire size and the extent of clonotype sharing between individuals. Between about 0.8 and 8.9 billion PBMCs per donor were obtained by leukapheresis.

TCR CDR3 regions were amplified from genomic DNA by multiplex PCR using the deep immunoSEQ assay. Extracted genomic DNA from each cell subset was distributed evenly across all wells of several immunoSEQ 96-well plates, and each plate was treated as a replicate. For sorted subsets, approximately 200 ng of genomic DNA, equivalent to 30,000 or so T cell genomes, went into each replicate PCR. Purified libraries were quantified with a Qubit 3.0 fluorometer, sized on a Bioanalyzer 2100, and re-quantified with the KAPA Library Quantification kit. A separate single-read 150-cycle Illumina NextSeq 550 flow cell was used to sequence each immunoSEQ 96-well plate. The study's own analysis went as follows. The immunoSEQ output contained only junctional sequences without quality scores, so filtering could not match that applied to full-length reads. Sequences were annotated with PyIR, a Python wrapper for IgBLAST v1.9, and V/J genes and CDR3 were assigned using IMGT germline references. Reads with weak V/J assignments (E-value above 1e-6), missing CDR3, stop codons, out-of-frame junctions, or ambiguous translated residues were removed. A V3J clonotype was defined by an identical inferred V gene, J gene, and CDR3 amino acid sequence. To compute the percentage overlap between repertoires, the number of shared unique clonotypes was divided by the size of the smaller repertoire. Richness of each repertoire was evaluated using RTK rarefaction, the Chao1 estimator, and Recon v2.1 estimates of unobserved clonotypes. Generation probabilities were computed with OLGA for all TCRbeta clonotypes obtained by the gDNA method from several donors. The source is immuneACCESS, and TCRdb retained only in-frame sequences with V and J called. Part of the clones is not carried over; for the studies checked, unresolved V genes explain less than half of this, and the remainder is unexplained. Clone size and the V and J calls come from that table; the DNA yielded D and trimming. The sample profile shows about 2.3 million clones; 85% to 95% of them were found once. About 0.41% of the sample rests with the top ten.

What the work shows at the level of the full study, not this receptor alone: Incomplete sequencing was indicated by rarefaction of sorted-subset datasets, despite the large sequencing depth. Clonotypes shared by all four sorted-subset donors showed higher generation probabilities than non-shared clonotypes. Based on pairwise subsampling, the degree of clonotype sharing among donors was expected to be affected by sequencing depth. Naive subsets generally had larger estimated clonotype richness than memory subsets. Sharing across a handful of donors was observed for about 5% of naive CD4, less than 4% of naive CD8, 2% to 2.5% of memory CD4, and roughly 0.4% of memory CD8 clonotypes. Only blood was sampled, and tissue TCR repertoires likely differ from those in blood. Because the study included a small number of donors, the genetic and exposure-history diversity represented was limited.

The CDR3 sequence holds 15 residues, the cysteine and phenylalanine included. The only DNA kept is the CDR3, 45 bases in frame from the first base. CDR1 and CDR2, looked up from the germline V gene, are MGHRA and YSYEKL. Trimming costs V 1 base and J 6 bases, and their ends lie 15 bases apart. The origin of this receptor is a man between 18 and 35 years old in good health. Some clones in this sample may be carry-over from other donors' samples. This chain is built from TRBV4-1 and TRBJ1-2; the D gene is perhaps TRBD1, on 6 matching bases. Sequencing was performed on naive CD4+ T cells from PBMCs. This specimen's cell subset or site label, per the study, means: CD45RA+ positively selected. At the DNA level, the sequence is TGCGCCAGCAGCCAAGGAGGGGGAGTGTGGGATGGCTACACCTTC. It translates to CASSQGGGVWDGYTF.